The source of this T cell receptor beta chain is a study of CD8+ T cells in alopecia areata. Findings of the study overall: The study found tofacitinib significantly decreased scalp clonality and expanded CD8+ clones among the top 100.

To note about this clone: Its cognate antigen is unknown.

Stated treatment: oral pan-JAK inhibitor, 5-10 mg twice daily. As the sequencing template, cDNA was produced by extracting RNA and reverse transcribing it. Data came from immunoSEQ multiplex PCR; TCRdb stores just in-frame clones and leaves some out. The sample lists some 100,000 clones, 50% to 75% seen once, with nearly 30% in the top ten. Deletions cut 1 base from V and 4 bases from J, with 3 bases between. The germline CDR1 and CDR2 sequences are SGHDT and YYEEEE. The CDR3 has 12 residues. This rearrangement joins TRBV5-6 to TRBJ1-5; no clear D gene. The source material was CD8+ T cells sorted from blood, sampled at week 4, from a patient treated with tofacitinib. The TCR sequence derives from a human donor with alopecia areata. CDR3 protein: CASSLYNQPQHF. The CDR3 DNA follows: TGTGCCAGCAGCTTGTATAATCAGCCCCAGCATTTT. The full variable domain, completed using reference TRBV5-6 and TRBJ1-5, is DAGVTQSPTHLIKTRGQQVTLRCSPKSGHDTVSWYQQALGQGPQFIFQYYEEEERQRGNFPDRFSGHQFPNYSSELNVNALLLGDSALYLCASSLYNQPQHFGDGTRLSIL.